This T cell receptor (beta chain) appears in the sequencing data of a study of cytomegalovirus exposure and HLA in healthy donors. Study context: Unique TCR beta sequences numbering approximately 120 million came from 150 million to 200 million T cells in an earlier analysis. Findings and caveats of the study: Later on, a genetic analysis was performed. It linked a missense variant in DCLRE1C with V- and J-gene trimming of TCR beta. Immune exposure was documented only through CMV serostatus. A list of 164 TCR beta chains associated with cytomegalovirus was given.

Vbeta (60) and Jbeta (13) primers were used in the PCR. Produced via immunoSEQ multiplex PCR; TCRdb's table is partial and in-frame only. The sample lists under 200,000 clones, about 75% occurring once. CDR1 and CDR2 from the germline V gene are SNHLY and FYNNEI. The CDR3 is 13 amino acids. Trimming shortened V by 4 bases and J by 7 bases, and 11 bases separated the two germline ends. Points on this clone: Its antigen remains unknown.

Sequenced: PBMCs. V usage is TRBV2 and J usage is TRBJ2-1; the D is unclear. This TCR came from a man in his late teens or twenties in good health and CMV-seronegative. The CDR3 DNA sequence: TGTGCCAGCAGTGGGTTTAGCTTTAATGAGCAGTTCTTC. The encoded protein is CASSGFSFNEQFF. The whole variable domain, remainder taken from reference TRBV2 and TRBJ2-1, is EPEVTQTPSHQVTQMGQEVILRCVPISNHLYFYWYRQILGQKVEFLVSFYNNEISEKSEIFDDQFSVERPDGSNFTLKIRSTKLEDSAMYFCASSGFSFNEQFFGPGTRLTVL.